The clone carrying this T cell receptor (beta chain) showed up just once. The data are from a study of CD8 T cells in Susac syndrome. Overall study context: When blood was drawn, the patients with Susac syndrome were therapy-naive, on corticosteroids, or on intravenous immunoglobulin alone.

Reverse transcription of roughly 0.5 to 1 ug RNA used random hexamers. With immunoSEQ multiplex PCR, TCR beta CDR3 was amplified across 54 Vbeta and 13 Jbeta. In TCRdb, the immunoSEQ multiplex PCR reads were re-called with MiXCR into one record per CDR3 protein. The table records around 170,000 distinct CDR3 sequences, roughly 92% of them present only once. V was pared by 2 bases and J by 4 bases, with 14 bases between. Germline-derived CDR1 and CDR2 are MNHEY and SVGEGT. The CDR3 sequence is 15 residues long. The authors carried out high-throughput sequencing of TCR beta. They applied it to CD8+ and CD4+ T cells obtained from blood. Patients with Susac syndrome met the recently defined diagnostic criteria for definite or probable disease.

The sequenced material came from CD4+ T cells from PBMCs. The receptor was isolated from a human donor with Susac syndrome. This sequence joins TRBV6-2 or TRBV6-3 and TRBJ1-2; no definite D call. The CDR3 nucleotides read TGTGCCAGCAGTTACGCCCTCGAGGATATCTATGGCTACACCTTC. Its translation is CASSYALEDIYGYTF.